This TCR beta chain originates from a study of blood T cell repertoires in COVID-19. Seattle patients were enrolled during active infection and followed longitudinally. The method was immunoSEQ multiplex PCR; TCRdb's version includes in-frame clones alone and lacks a portion of them. Here the sample spans 87,000 or so clones, approximately 85% being singletons. This sequence originates from a woman of 80 years or more with COVID-19, enrolled during active disease. Sequenced: peripheral blood.

Here the CDR3 DNA reads TGTGCCAGCAGTTTTTGGAGCGGGAGGGCCCGGGAGCAGTACTTC. Its protein product is CASSFWSGRAREQYF. The rearrangement joins TRBV28 to TRBJ2-7; 10 nucleotides align to TRBD2. CDR3 length equals 15 residues. V was pared by 3 bases and J by 7 bases, with 9 bases of the junction left unmatched. CDR1 MDHEN and CDR2 SYDVKM come from the germline V gene.